This T cell receptor (beta chain) comes out of a study of cytomegalovirus exposure and HLA in healthy donors. Regarding this clone: Its target is not known.

Broader study findings: In a later analysis, at a false discovery rate of 0.05, approximately 18,000 TCR beta sequences were associated with HLA alleles. Later analysis suggested links between common viral pathogens and several top significant clusters.

It was with 60 Vbeta and 13 Jbeta primers that the PCR ran. Sequencing used immunoSEQ multiplex PCR; TCRdb keeps in-frame clones, though not all of them. The table includes around 140,000 clones, approximately 76% detected once. Germline V gene sequence: CDR1 SGHRS, CDR2 YFSETQ. The CDR3 is 15 amino acids. V lost 0 bases, J lost 6 bases, and 7 bases stayed unmatched. Sequenced: PBMCs. The chain is built from TRBV5-1 and TRBJ1-2; TRBD1 aligns across 8 bases. The source is a man aged 35 to 55 in good health and CMV-seronegative. This CDR3 is CASSLASRQGNGYTF. The CDR3 DNA reads as TGCGCCAGCAGCTTGGCCAGCCGACAGGGGAATGGCTACACCTTC.